This T cell receptor (beta chain) was captured by sequencing in a study of cytotoxic CD8 clonotypes in ibrutinib-treated CLL (TCRdb year 2021). With respect to the entire study: In this cohort, approximately 14 patients were treatment-naive and about a dozen were relapsed/refractory, while some 18 had unmutated IGHV. Response samples were obtained after a median of around eleven months of treatment, with a range of roughly 6 to 36 months. Partial responses were observed in 24 patients and complete responses in 2; after a median follow-up of about 69 months, remission was maintained in 14 patients and progression was observed in approximately twelve. Cryopreserved peripheral blood mononuclear cells were collected before treatment, at response, and at either disease progression or sustained remission. On average, each sample yielded 270,000 or so productive templates and 80,000 to 95,000 productive rearrangements. Every remission and progressive disease sample was obtained while ibrutinib was still being received by the patients. Of the roughly 90 people in the trial, 26 had longitudinal samples available.

CDR1 and CDR2 were assigned from the germline V gene as MNHNS and SASEGT. V lost 6 bases and J lost 0 bases; the stretch between them is 12 bases long. The CDR3 numbers 15 residues from cysteine through phenylalanine. CDR3 DNA only is kept here, 45 bases in frame from base 1. Each clonotype received, on average, around 10x coverage in deep resolution sequencing performed on a MiSeq, where the target depth lay between 1 in 1 million and 1 in 200,000 T cells. TCR beta libraries were generated with the immunoSEQ hsTCRB Kit. As for how the authors treated the data: ImmunoSEQ Data Assistant and ImmunoSEQ Analyzer were used for data analysis, and V, D and J genes were assigned according to IMGT definitions. Clonality, with values ranging from 0 to 1, was calculated as one minus the normalized Shannon entropy of productive rearrangement frequencies. Public clonotype analysis was restricted to overrepresented clonotypes comprising at least 0.05% of each patient's repertoire. About a dozen repertoires from age-matched healthy donors, obtained from immuneACCESS, served as clonality controls. Not all clones reach the TCRdb copy of this immuneACCESS table, which keeps in-frame sequences only. Checked studies attribute under half of the gap to unresolved V genes and leave the rest unexplained. The DNA was the basis for D and trimming; V, J and clone size are from that table. This sample gives fewer than 35,000 clones in total; 55% to 70% of them show up just once. The leading ten clones occupy about 54% of the sample.

Sample time point, as interpreted from the label and publication: around 2 years on ibrutinib. For TCR beta library preparation, approximately 1.9 micrograms of genomic DNA was extracted from cryopreserved PBMCs. Longitudinal blood samples from CLL patients on ibrutinib monotherapy underwent high-throughput TCR beta sequencing. Patients were enrolled in a phase 2 open-label single-center ibrutinib monotherapy trial. General findings and caveats noted by the study authors: Public clonotypes were rare and either shrank or stayed stable during treatment, and the rise in clonality at ibrutinib response reflected expansion of private clonotypes. Sampling times were not matched between sustained-remission and progressing patients, and lymph node repertoires were not studied. Clonality increased at ibrutinib response, stayed stable in sustained remission, and fell back toward baseline at progression. At baseline, clonality was higher than in age-matched healthy donors and showed a strong correlation with circulating CD8+ T-cell counts.

This clone was observed once. Its antigen remains undetermined. No much larger clone is present one base from it, and per-base qualities are unavailable. The chain uses TRBV6-1 and TRBJ1-3; perhaps TRBD1 is the D gene, with 5 bases matching. The receptor's source is a human donor with chronic lymphocytic leukemia. The material sequenced was PBMCs, taken after 24 months of ibrutinib treatment. CDR3 region: CASRARDDSGNTIYF. The nucleotide sequence reads as follows: TGTGCCAGCAGGGCACGGGACGACTCTGGAAACACCATATATTTT.